One sample yielded the 3 T cell receptor beta chains listed below, sequenced in a study of control samples from healthy donors and cancer patients. Profiled with immunoSEQ multiplex PCR; TCRdb holds only in-frame clones, not every one. The sample consists of 160,000 or so clones, roughly 94% of them appearing once. Material: blood. These receptors all come from a woman aged 40 to 55 in good health.

The rearrangement joins TRBV4-3 to TRBJ2-7; D possibly corresponds to TRBD1 (5 bases). Germline values: CDR1 LGHNA, CDR2 YSLEER. Deletions cut 1 base from V and 3 bases from J, with 13 bases between. The CDR3 sequence is 15 residues long. The CDR3 loop reads CASSQAPGMVYEQYF. The CDR3 DNA sequence: TGCGCCAGCAGCCAAGCTCCAGGGATGGTCTACGAGCAGTACTTC.

The chain employs TRBV7-2 and TRBJ2-7; 10 bases map to TRBD2. The V gene's germline CDR1 is SGHTA and CDR2 FQGNSA. This CDR3 has 15 amino acids. With V trimmed by 4 bases and J by 6 bases, 9 bases remained unmatched. CDR3 residues: CASSYNLAGVREQYF. The DNA for the CDR3 is TGTGCCAGCAGCTATAATCTAGCGGGAGTTCGCGAGCAGTACTTC.

The CDR3 DNA follows: TGTGCCAGCAGCATACGGACAGGGGGCTCACCCAACTATGGCTACACCTTC. Protein sequence: CASSIRTGGSPNYGYTF. This chain uses TRBV13 with TRBJ1-2, with TRBD1 identical over 11 bases. The CDR3 runs to 17 residues. V lost 5 bases, J lost 2 bases, and 10 bases stayed unmatched. Germline loops: CDR1 PRHDT, CDR2 FYEKMQ (reference sequence).